This T cell receptor (beta chain) was obtained from a study of CD8 T cells in ankylosing spondylitis (dated by TCRdb to 2016 to 2017). With respect to the entire study: T cell receptor beta repertoires were profiled in healthy donors and ankylosing spondylitis patients so that disease-linked TCR variants could be found. In total, the full study cohort was made up of roughly 110 healthy donors and some 26 ankylosing spondylitis patients. Peripheral blood samples were taken, and synovial fluid was additionally collected from ankylosing spondylitis patients.

TCRdb lists the instrument as Illumina HiSeq 2500. Quantitative 5'-RACE with molecular barcodes was used to prepare TCR beta libraries. The original methods were these. Disease-linked TCR variants were identified with a new computational method built on a probabilistic model of VDJ rearrangement. TCRdb reran the public reads through fastp at Q25 and MiXCR, keeping productive beta chains. Rows are unified per CDR3 protein, each entry keeping the most common DNA and genes. The V and J calls come from TCRdb's annotation, not from the publication. This sample has approximately 220,000 distinct CDR3 sequences in its table, and roughly 24% of those were observed once. The top ten hold 6.6% of the sample. The investigation overall reported the following: A TCR beta motif of several highly homologous amino acid variants appeared characteristic of blood from ankylosing spondylitis patients. Some motif variants had previously been reported in the synovial fluid and blood of reactive arthritis patients, which suggests shared mechanisms of disease initiation. According to the report, matched synovial fluid samples from ankylosing spondylitis patients were significantly enriched for the disease-linked clones. A CD8+ phenotype was shown by the disease-linked clones, which were found at relatively low frequencies in peripheral blood.

A few counts support this clonotype. Its antigen remains undetermined. No much larger clonotype is one base removed from it; base qualities were not supplied. The germline V gene encodes CDR1 SEHNR and CDR2 FQNEAQ (reference sequence). A distance of 7 bases separates the germline ends of V and J, which lose 1 base and 3 bases respectively. The cysteine opens and the phenylalanine closes a CDR3 of 13 amino acids. Only CDR3 DNA remains: 39 bases, in frame from the first base. The source is a male donor with ankylosing spondylitis or in good health (not recorded which). Rearrangement joined TRBV7-9 to TRBJ2-7; there is no confident call for the D gene. The specimen sequenced was blood, either unsorted or a sorted T cell fraction (not recorded which). The CDR3 protein is CASSLVWGYEQYF. The sequence in DNA is TGTGCCAGCAGCTTAGTTTGGGGCTACGAGCAGTACTTC.